Presented here are 10 T cell receptor beta chains from one specimen sequenced in a study of shared clonotypes between healthy human individuals (dated by TCRdb to 2018 to 2021). Library prep was done by the immunoSEQ multiplex PCR assay. TCRdb carries this immuneACCESS record with in-frame sequences only. Its versions omit some clonotypes, under half of them owing to an unresolved V gene in the studies checked, with the rest unexplained. This sample is represented by some 1.5 million clones; 95% to 99% of them were singletons. Approximately 0.45% of the sample goes to the ten largest clones. Sequenced: naive CD4+ T cells sorted from blood. According to the study, the label for this sample's cell subset or site signals: CD45RA+ positively selected. The source is a man younger than 40 in good health.

The V gene is TRBV19, the J gene TRBJ1-2; D is undetermined. Germline assignment: CDR1 LNHDA and CDR2 SQIVND (reference sequence). The CDR3 length is 12 residues. The V end was cut by 3 bases, the J end by 8 bases, with 10 bases between. The CDR3 here is CASSMLSGGYTF. For the CDR3, the DNA is TGTGCCAGTAGTATGCTTTCTGGAGGCTACACCTTC.

The rearrangement links TRBV27 to TRBJ2-7; 10 bases match TRBD1. The trim removed 0 bases at V and 6 bases at J, leaving 5 bases unmatched. From germline, CDR1 is MNHEY and CDR2 SMNVEV (reference sequence). The CDR3 contains 15 residues. The CDR3 nucleotides read TGTGCCAGCAGTTTATCCTCGGGACAGGGGTTCGAGCAGTACTTC. Translated, it gives CASSLSSGQGFEQYF.

On this clone: This same CDR3 is encoded by further DNA sequences in the sample. The rearrangement joins TRBV18 to TRBJ2-2; 7 bases align to TRBD2. The CDR3 runs 13 residues. Germline lookup yields CDR1 KGHSH and CDR2 LQKENI. With 6 bases clipped from V and 6 bases from J, the junction kept 4 bases outside the gene matches. CDR3 nucleotide sequence: TGTGCCAGCTCCCCCCGGGGGGCCGGGGAGCTGTTTTTT. Translation: CASSPRGAGELFF.

A note on this clone: Other DNA sequences in this specimen translate into the identical CDR3. The chain carries TRBV7-9 and TRBJ2-3; a weak D match, TRBD2 (5 bases). Germline CDR1 is SEHNR and CDR2 is FQNEAQ (reference sequence). The CDR3 spans 14 residues. The V and J ends lost 1 base and 2 bases respectively, with 7 bases between them. CDR3 protein: CASSLGTYTDTQYF. CDR3 nucleotides: TGTGCCAGCAGCTTAGGGACTTACACAGATACGCAGTATTTT.

The chain links TRBV7-8 to TRBJ1-5; D uncertain. Germline-derived CDR1 and CDR2 are SGHVS and FQNEAQ. V dropped 4 bases and J dropped 2 bases, with 9 bases sitting between them. CDR3 size: 14 residues. CDR3 in DNA: TGTGCCAGCAGCTCGTATGAGGGCAATCAGCCCCAGCATTTT. Translation: CASSSYEGNQPQHF.

The chain links TRBV5-1 to TRBJ2-1; 11 bases agree with TRBD2. The V and J ends lost 1 base and 2 bases, in that order; junction bases with no gene match: 2. The CDR3 is made up of 16 amino acids. In germline, CDR1 is SGHRS, CDR2 YFSETQ. CDR3 region: CASSLRLAGTYNEQFF. The CDR3 nucleotides are TGCGCCAGCAGCTTGCGACTAGCGGGGACCTACAATGAGCAGTTCTTC.

The rearrangement uses TRBV19 and TRBJ1-1; 7 nucleotides line up with TRBD1. V shed 7 bases, J shed 0 bases, and the junction held 8 bases outside the gene matches. The CDR3 is 15 residues long. Germline V gene data show CDR1 as LNHDA and CDR2 as SQIVND (reference sequence). CDR3 amino acids: CASTTPGTVNTEAFF. The CDR3 nucleotides read TGTGCCAGTACCACACCCGGGACAGTGAACACTGAAGCTTTCTTT.

The chain is built from TRBV28 and TRBJ1-1, with D hard to call. Trimming took off 2 bases at V and 1 base at J, with 11 bases between the two ends. The CDR3 runs 15 residues. CDR1 is MDHEN, CDR2 SYDVKM, per germline. The chain's CDR3 is CASSLMRVKNTEAFF. The DNA of the CDR3 is TGTGCCAGCAGTTTAATGAGGGTAAAGAACACTGAAGCTTTCTTT. Variable domain in full (rest from reference TRBV28 and TRBJ1-1): DVKVTQSSRYLVKRTGEKVFLECVQDMDHENMFWYRQDPGLGLRLIYFSYDVKMKEKGDIPEGYSVSREKKERFSLILESASTNQTSMYLCASSLMRVKNTEAFFGQGTRLTVV.

The chain uses TRBV9 and TRBJ2-2, with D tentatively TRBD2 (6 bases). The CDR3 covers 16 residues. Trimming took 0 bases from V and 0 from J, leaving 9 bases between them. The V gene's germline CDR1 is SGDLS and CDR2 YYNGEE. CDR3 loop: CASSVVSGANTGELFF. Written as DNA, the CDR3 is TGTGCCAGCAGCGTAGTTAGCGGCGCGAACACCGGGGAGCTGTTTTTT.

This chain connects TRBV11-3 to TRBJ2-3, with 8 bases matching TRBD2. This CDR3 has 14 residues. CDR1 is SGHNT and CDR2 is YENEEA in the germline V gene. V shed 5 bases and J 7 bases; nucleotides not matched to a gene: 8. CDR3 nucleotides: TGTGCCAGCAGCCCTGGACTAGCTGGAAATACGCAGTATTTT. The encoded protein is CASSPGLAGNTQYF.